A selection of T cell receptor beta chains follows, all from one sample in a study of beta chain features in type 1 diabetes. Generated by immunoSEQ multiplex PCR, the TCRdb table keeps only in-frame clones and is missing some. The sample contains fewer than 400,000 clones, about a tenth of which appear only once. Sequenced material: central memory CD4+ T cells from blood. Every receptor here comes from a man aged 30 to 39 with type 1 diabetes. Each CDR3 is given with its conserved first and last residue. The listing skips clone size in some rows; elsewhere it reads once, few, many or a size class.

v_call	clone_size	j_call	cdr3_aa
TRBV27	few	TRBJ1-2	CASSLNSRGQGGYTF
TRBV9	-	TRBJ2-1	CASSVQRPYNEQFF
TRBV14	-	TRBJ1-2	CASSQDLPGVYGYTF
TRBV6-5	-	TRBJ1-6	CASRRGGNNSPLHF
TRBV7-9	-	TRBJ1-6	CASSAGQGGSPLHF
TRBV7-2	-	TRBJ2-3	CASSALAGGRGDTQYF
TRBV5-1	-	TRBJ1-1	CASSLTTGGTEAFF
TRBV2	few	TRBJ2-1	CASSESDRGLNEQFF
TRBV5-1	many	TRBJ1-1	CASSLQGANTEAFF
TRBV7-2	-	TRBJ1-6	CASSQPPGSPLHF
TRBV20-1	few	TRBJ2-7	CSARDNYEQYF
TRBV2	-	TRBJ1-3	CASSAQGSSGNTIYF
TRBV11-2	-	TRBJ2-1	CASSLLSGGGNEQFF
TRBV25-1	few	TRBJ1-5	CASSESSGLSNQPQHF
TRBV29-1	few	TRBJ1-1	CSVEDKFTEAFF
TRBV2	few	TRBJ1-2	CASSPRAATGGGYTF
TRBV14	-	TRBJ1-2	CASSPVGTRGYTF
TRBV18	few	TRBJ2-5	CASSPIVEETQYF
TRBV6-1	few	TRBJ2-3	CASSDLAGSTDTQYF
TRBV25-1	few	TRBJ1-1	CASSGSTGEAFF
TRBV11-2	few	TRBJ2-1	CASSLSPDSGRYNEQFF
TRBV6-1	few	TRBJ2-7	CASRSGWDRGYEQYF
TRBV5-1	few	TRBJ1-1	CASSLTTETEAFF
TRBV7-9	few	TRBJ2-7	CASSHSDRGAGYEQYF
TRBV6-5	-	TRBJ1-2	CASSLGPYNYGYTF
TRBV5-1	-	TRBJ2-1	CASSVTGQGAFNEQFF
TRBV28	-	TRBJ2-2	CASSLLPPRQEGRLFF
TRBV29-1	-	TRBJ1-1	CSVLEGRGTEAFF
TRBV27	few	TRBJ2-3	CASSRLAGSSTDTQYF
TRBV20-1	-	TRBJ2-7	CSAPDVYEQYF
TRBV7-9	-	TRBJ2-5	CASSLTRGQSETQYF
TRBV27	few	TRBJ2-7	CASSVGWQAFYEQYF
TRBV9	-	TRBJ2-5	CASSGQGARGTQYF
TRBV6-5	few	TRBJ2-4	CASSYSISIAKNIQYF
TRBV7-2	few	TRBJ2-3	CASSLAGDGGPGDTQYF